Presented here are 25 T cell receptor beta chains from one specimen sequenced in a study of T cells in Graves' hyperthyroidism and ophthalmopathy. The investigators amplified TCR beta CDR3 regions from RNA transcripts. The HTBI primer set served for first-round RT-PCR of the TCR CDR3. TCRdb recomputed calls from the multiplex PCR reads with MiXCR, one row per CDR3 protein. The sample holds roughly 510,000 distinct CDR3 sequences, 40% to 55% seen once. Sample: peripheral blood or thyroid tissue (not recorded which). These receptors all come from an adult woman with Graves' disease, either hyperthyroidism or ophthalmopathy (not recorded which).

A few counts support this clonotype. The genes are TRBV10-3 and TRBJ1-2, with D hard to call. Trimming cost V 2 bases and J 7 bases, with 11 bases left between them. This CDR3 has 13 amino acids. The germline gives CDR1 ENHRY, CDR2 SYGVKD. The CDR3 region has the DNA TGTGCCATCAGTGAGGTGACTTCCCGTGGCTACACCTTC. Encoded protein: CAISEVTSRGYTF.

This clonotype was counted ten times or more. This chain uses TRBV7-9 with TRBJ2-5; D not resolved. The germline gives CDR1 SEHNR, CDR2 FQNEAQ (reference sequence). The CDR3 loop spans 15 amino acids. V lost 1 base and J 7 bases, leaving 16 bases between the germline ends. For the CDR3, the DNA is TGTGCCAGCAGCTTAGACCTTCGGGCCTTGGGGACCCAGTACTTC. As protein: CASSLDLRALGTQYF.

This clonotype has a count of ten or more. The DNA of the CDR3 is TGTGCCAGCAGTGTAATCGCGAACACCGGGGAGCTGTTTTTT. Encoded protein: CASSVIANTGELFF. The chain couples TRBV2 to TRBJ2-2; no reliable D call. The germline V gene has CDR1 SNHLY and CDR2 FYNNEI. The CDR3 has 14 amino acids. The germline V and J ends were trimmed by 4 bases and 0 bases, with 6 bases remaining between them.

In the case of this clonotype: A much more abundant neighbour one base away suggests this may be a read error. Likely a read error: the CDR3 ends without its conserved phenylalanine or tryptophan. The rearrangement links TRBV6-5 to TRBJ2-7, with D perhaps TRBD1 or TRBD2 (5 bases each). V was pared by 0 bases and J by 1 base, with 10 bases between. This CDR3 is built from 15 residues. CDR1 and CDR2 from the germline V gene are MNHEY and SVGAGI. CDR3 sequence reads: CASSYSLGTSYEQYL. In DNA, the CDR3 is TGTGCCAGCAGTTACTCGCTTGGGACGTCCTACGAGCAGTACCTC.

This clonotype has a single count. This sequence joins TRBV7-2 and TRBJ2-6; 9 bases align to TRBD2. The V gene's germline CDR1 is SGHTA and CDR2 FQGNSA. This CDR3 comprises 18 residues. V gave up 6 bases and J gave up 0 bases; unmatched junction bases: 9. Here the CDR3 reads CASRAEAGGNSGANVLTF. CDR3 coding DNA: TGTGCCAGCAGAGCCGAAGCGGGAGGTAACTCTGGGGCCAACGTCCTGACTTTC.

V usage is TRBV20-1 and J usage is TRBJ1-5; D possibly corresponds to TRBD1 (5 bases). V was shortened by 7 bases and J by 7 bases, with 17 bases between the two germline ends. The CDR3 runs 13 residues. The germline gives CDR1 DFQATT, CDR2 SNEGSKA (reference sequence). This CDR3 reads CSGGWGGEQPQHF. The CDR3 nucleotides read TGCAGTGGGGGTTGGGGGGGGGAGCAGCCCCAGCATTTT.

This rearrangement joins TRBV7-2 to TRBJ2-6; 8 positions agree with TRBD1. Unmatched junction bases numbered 9, after V lost 5 bases and J lost 3 bases. The CDR3 is 17 amino acids. CDR1 is SGHTA and CDR2 is FQGNSA in the germline V gene. CDR3 sequence reads: CASSEDRGPYGANVLTF. CDR3 in DNA: TGTGCCAGCAGCGAAGACAGGGGTCCCTATGGGGCCAACGTCCTGACTTTC.

J is TRBJ2-2 and V is TRBV24-1; the D is unclear. CDR1 KGHDR and CDR2 SFDVKD come from the germline V gene. The CDR3 has 14 residues. Trimming shortened V by 4 bases and J by 6 bases, and 11 bases separated the two germline ends. The CDR3 coding sequence is TGTGCCACCAGTGACCCAGGAATTCCCGGGGAGCTGTTTTTT. It is translated as CATSDPGIPGELFF.

This clonotype was seen a few times. At one of its ends the junction is not consistent with the germline gene, which may arise from a read error. The chain joins TRBV5-1 to TRBJ1-5; D ambiguous. The CDR3 consists of 11 residues. Germline V gene data show CDR1 as SGHRS and CDR2 as YFSETQ. CDR3 amino acids: CASSPGSVLTF. Here the CDR3 DNA reads TGTGCCAGCAGCCCCGGGTCGGTCCTGACCTTT. Combining the CDR3 with reference TRBV5-1 and TRBJ1-5 gives the whole variable domain KAGVTQTPRYLIKTRGQQVTLSCSPISGHRSVSWYQQTPGQGLQFLFEYFSETQRNKGNFPGRFSGRQFSNSRSEMNVSTLELGDSALYLCASSPGSVLTFGDGTRLSIL.

Only a few counts were recorded for this clonotype. The gene calls are TRBV29-1 and TRBJ2-3; perhaps TRBD1 as D (7 bases). Trimming removed 4 bases at V and 1 base at J, with 12 bases between. The CDR3 has 14 amino acids. The germline V gene has CDR1 SQVTM and CDR2 ANQGSEA. CDR3 in amino acids: CSVAEGQRTDTQYF. The DNA for the CDR3 is TGCAGCGTTGCGGAGGGACAGCGCACAGATACGCAGTATTTT.

The rearrangement joins TRBV12-3 or TRBV12-4 to TRBJ1-4; 8 nucleotides agree with TRBD1. The CDR3 consists of 20 residues. The CDR3 nucleotides read TGTAGCCATAGTTTAGGGGTCCGCTGCTGGCACAGGGGGACTAATGAAAAACTGTTTTTT. Translation: CSHSLGVRCWHRGTNEKLFF.

V gene TRBV7-8 combines with J gene TRBJ1-1, with D possibly matching TRBD1 (5 bases). CDR1 and CDR2 from the germline V gene are SGHVS and FQNEAQ. This CDR3 spans 15 amino acids. The V gene lost 3 bases and the J gene lost 5 bases, with 16 bases spanning the gap. The CDR3 nucleotides are TGTGCCAGCAGCTTCCGGGGCAAAGGGGATACTGAAGCTTTCTTT. This gives the protein CASSFRGKGDTEAFF.

The chain joins TRBV7-9 to TRBJ1-1, with D tentatively TRBD1 (5 bases). V was cut by 5 bases and J by 10 bases, with 17 bases left in between. CDR1 and CDR2 from the germline V gene are SEHNR and FQNEAQ (reference sequence). The CDR3 consists of 13 residues. The CDR3 region is CASSPTVGARAFF. CDR3 bases: TGTGCCAGCAGCCCGACAGTCGGGGCGCGAGCTTTCTTT.

J is TRBJ1-1 and V is TRBV29-1; D not resolved. V was clipped by 4 bases and J by 4 bases, with 10 bases between them. This CDR3 region has 12 residues. The germline CDR1 and CDR2 sequences are SQVTM and ANQGSEA. CDR3 bases: TGCAGCGTTGGAGAGACGGGCACTGAAGCTTTCTTT. It encodes CSVGETGTEAFF.

This clonotype was counted only a few times. The V and J genes are TRBV7-9 and TRBJ2-5; 8 bases line up with TRBD1. V trimming: 5 bases; J trimming: 9 bases; junction bases outside the gene matches: 2. CDR3 length: 11 residues. The germline V gene has CDR1 SEHNR and CDR2 FQNEAQ (reference sequence). CDR3 loop: CASSPDRAQYF. CDR3 in DNA: TGTGCCAGCAGCCCGGACAGGGCCCAGTACTTC.

This clonotype was found many times. The chain links TRBV7-2 to TRBJ2-7, with TRBD2 matching 7 bases. The germline gives CDR1 SGHTA, CDR2 FQGNSA. The CDR3 has 14 amino acids. V lost 0 bases and J lost 1; bases outside the gene matches: 0. CDR3 residues: CASSLAGGSYEQYF. CDR3 coding DNA: TGTGCCAGCAGCTTAGCGGGAGGGTCCTACGAGCAGTACTTC.

The rearrangement uses TRBV7-2 and TRBJ2-7; the D is unclear. The V gene's germline CDR1 is SGHTA and CDR2 FQGNSA. V dropped 4 bases and J dropped 10 bases, with 8 bases sitting between them. This CDR3 has 10 amino acids. The CDR3 reads CASSSRPQYF. The DNA for the CDR3 is TGTGCCAGCAGCTCCCGGCCCCAGTACTTC.

A few counts support this clonotype. This chain joins TRBV5-4 and TRBJ2-2; D possibly corresponds to TRBD2 (7 bases). Trimming took off 4 bases at V and 0 bases at J, with 13 bases between the two ends. The length of the CDR3 is 16 residues. From germline, CDR1 is SGHNT and CDR2 YYREEE (reference sequence). CDR3 protein: CASSPGGGANTGELFF. As DNA, the CDR3 is TGTGCCAGCAGCCCAGGAGGGGGGGCGAACACCGGGGAGCTGTTTTTT.

This clonotype has only one observation. The V gene is TRBV5-1, the J gene TRBJ1-2; no clear D gene. Between the trimmed V and J ends, which lost 4 bases and 7 bases, there was a span of 5 bases. CDR1 is SGHRS, CDR2 YFSETQ, per germline. CDR3 size: 10 residues. The CDR3 nucleotides are TGCGCCAGCAGCCCAAGTGGCTACACCTTC. Protein product: CASSPSGYTF.

The chain employs TRBV20-1 and TRBJ1-5, with D possibly TRBD1 on 5 matching bases. The germline V gene encodes CDR1 DFQATT and CDR2 SNEGSKA (reference sequence). This CDR3 spans 15 amino acids. The V end lost 1 base, the J end lost 3 bases, and 13 bases lay between the germline ends. The CDR3 loop reads CSARAVGTTNQPQHF. CDR3 nucleotide sequence: TGCAGTGCTAGAGCGGTAGGGACCACCAATCAGCCCCAGCATTTT.

This clonotype was counted at least ten times. The V call is TRBV5-1, the J call TRBJ2-7, with 9 bases that match TRBD1. Germline CDR1 reads SGHRS; CDR2 reads YFSETQ. V was clipped by 6 bases and J by 6 bases; unmatched bases: 13. CDR3 size: 15 residues. DNA for the CDR3: TGCGCCAGCACCGAGAGGGGGACAGGGATCGGCGAGCAGTACTTC. It codes for CASTERGTGIGEQYF.

J is TRBJ1-5 and V is TRBV2; D remains unclear. Trimming removed 6 bases at V and 3 bases at J, with 15 bases between. The germline V gene has CDR1 SNHLY and CDR2 FYNNEI. The length of the CDR3 is 15 residues. The CDR3 is CASSVTDGNNQPQHF. Here the CDR3 DNA reads TGTGCCAGCAGCGTAACGGATGGGAACAATCAGCCCCAGCATTTT.

This clonotype was seen many times. V is TRBV4-1 and J is TRBJ2-5; 14 bases are a match to TRBD2. Germline-derived CDR1 and CDR2 are MGHRA and YSYEKL. There are 18 residues in the CDR3. Losses at the gene ends were 5 bases for V and 5 bases for J; bases not matched to a gene: 13. DNA for the CDR3: TGCGCCAGCAGCGAGACCTTGACTAGCGGGAGGGCTTGGGAGACCCAGTACTTC. Its protein product is CASSETLTSGRAWETQYF.

The sample holds a few counts of this clonotype. J is TRBJ1-1 and V is TRBV10-3; D unclear. CDR3 length: 15 amino acids. CDR1 ENHRY and CDR2 SYGVKD come from the germline V gene. V was clipped by 4 bases and J by 1 base, with 13 bases between them. The CDR3 loop reads CAISVSREANTEAFF. CDR3 DNA sequence: TGTGCCATCAGTGTCAGCCGGGAGGCGAACACTGAAGCTTTCTTT.

This clonotype has just a few counts. The chain combines TRBV7-9 with TRBJ1-2, with 9 positions matching TRBD1. CDR3 length: 15 amino acids. CDR1 and CDR2 from the germline V gene are SEHNR and FQNEAQ (reference sequence). The V gene end was trimmed by 5 bases and the J gene end by 2 bases; junction bases not matched to a gene: 6. For the CDR3, the DNA is TGTGCCAGCAGCGCTTTACAGGGGGCGAACTATGGCTACACCTTC. This codes for CASSALQGANYGYTF.